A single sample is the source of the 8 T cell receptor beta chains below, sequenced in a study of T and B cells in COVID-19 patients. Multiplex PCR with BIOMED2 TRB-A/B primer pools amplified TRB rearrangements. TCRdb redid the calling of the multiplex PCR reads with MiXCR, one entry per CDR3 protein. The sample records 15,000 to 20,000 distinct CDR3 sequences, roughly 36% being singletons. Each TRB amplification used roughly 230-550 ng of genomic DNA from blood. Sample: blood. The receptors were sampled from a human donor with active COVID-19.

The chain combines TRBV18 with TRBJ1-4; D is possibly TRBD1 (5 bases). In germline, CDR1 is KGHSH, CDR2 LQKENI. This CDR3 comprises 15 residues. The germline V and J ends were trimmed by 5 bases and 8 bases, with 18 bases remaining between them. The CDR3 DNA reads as TGTGCCAGCTCATTCCTTCAGGGAGGAGGCGAAAAACTGTTTTTT. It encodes CASSFLQGGGEKLFF.

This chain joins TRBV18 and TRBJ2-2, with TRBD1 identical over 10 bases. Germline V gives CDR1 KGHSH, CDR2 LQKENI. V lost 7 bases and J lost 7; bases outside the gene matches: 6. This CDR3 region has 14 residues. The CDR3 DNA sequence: TGTGCCAGCTTACCGGGACAGGGGATCGGGGAGCTGTTTTTT. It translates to CASLPGQGIGELFF.

The CDR3 protein is CASSLGGRDNEQFF. CDR3 in DNA: TGTGCCAGCAGTTTGGGGGGCAGAGACAATGAGCAGTTCTTC. The chain couples TRBV12-3 or TRBV12-4 to TRBJ2-1; D may correspond to TRBD1 or TRBD2 (6 bases each). V gave up 3 bases and J gave up 5 bases, with 11 bases separating them. The CDR3 sequence is 14 residues long.

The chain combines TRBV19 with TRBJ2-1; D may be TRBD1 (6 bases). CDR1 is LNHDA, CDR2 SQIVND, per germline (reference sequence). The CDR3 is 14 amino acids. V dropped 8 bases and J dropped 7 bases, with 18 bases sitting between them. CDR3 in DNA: TGTGCCAGTCAGGGGCTAGTGGATGAGAATGAGCAGTTCTTC. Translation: CASQGLVDENEQFF.

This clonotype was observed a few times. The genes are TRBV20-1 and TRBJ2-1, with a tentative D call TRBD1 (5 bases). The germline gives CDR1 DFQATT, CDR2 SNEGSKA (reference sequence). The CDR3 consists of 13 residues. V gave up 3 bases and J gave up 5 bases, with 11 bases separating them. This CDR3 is CSASGAQNNEQFF. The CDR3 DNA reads TGCAGTGCTAGTGGGGCTCAGAACAATGAGCAGTTCTTC.

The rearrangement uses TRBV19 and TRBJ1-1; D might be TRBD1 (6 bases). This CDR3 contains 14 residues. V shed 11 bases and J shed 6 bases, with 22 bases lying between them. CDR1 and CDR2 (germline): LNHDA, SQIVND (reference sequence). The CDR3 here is CALTLGGGVAEAFF. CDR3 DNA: TGTGCCTTGACCCTCGGCGGGGGCGTCGCTGAAGCTTTCTTT.

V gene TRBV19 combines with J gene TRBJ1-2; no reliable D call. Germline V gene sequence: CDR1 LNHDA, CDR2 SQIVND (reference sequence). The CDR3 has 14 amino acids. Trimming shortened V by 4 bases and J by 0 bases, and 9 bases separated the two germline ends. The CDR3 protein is CASSTSRANYGYTF. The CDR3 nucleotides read TGTGCCAGTAGTACCTCAAGAGCTAACTATGGCTACACCTTC. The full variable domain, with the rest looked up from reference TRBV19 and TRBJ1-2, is DGGITQSPKYLFRKEGQNVTLSCEQNLNHDAMYWYRQDPGQGLRLIYYSQIVNDFQKGDIAEGYSVSREKKESFPLTVTSAQKNPTAFYLCASSTSRANYGYTFGSGTRLTVV.

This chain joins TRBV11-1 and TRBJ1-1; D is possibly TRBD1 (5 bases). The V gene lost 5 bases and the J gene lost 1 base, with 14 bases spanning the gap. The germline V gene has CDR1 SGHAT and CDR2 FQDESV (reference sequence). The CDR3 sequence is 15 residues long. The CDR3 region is CASSLNPTGNTEAFF. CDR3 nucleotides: TGTGCCAGCAGCCTCAACCCTACAGGGAACACTGAAGCTTTCTTT.